Shown below are 11 T cell receptor beta chains from a single sample sequenced in a study of blood T cell repertoires in COVID-19. Measured with immunoSEQ multiplex PCR; TCRdb has only the in-frame clones, and not every one. The sample lists about 280,000 clones, 85% to 95% occurring once. Sequencing used PBMCs or T cells enriched from blood (not recorded which). The receptor source for this set is a man aged 35 to 55 who had been exposed to COVID-19.

This chain links TRBV4-1 with TRBJ1-2; 9 positions agree with TRBD1. Germline CDR1 is MGHRA and CDR2 is YSYEKL. V gave up 3 bases and J gave up 6 bases; unmatched junction bases: 5. The CDR3 runs to 14 residues. The CDR3 loop reads CASSQMGQGDGYTF. Here the CDR3 DNA reads TGCGCCAGCAGCCAGATGGGACAGGGTGATGGCTACACCTTC.

This chain joins TRBV28 and TRBJ2-1; maybe TRBD2 (6 bases). The V and J ends lost 6 bases and 4 bases respectively, with 22 bases between them. Germline CDR1 is MDHEN and CDR2 is SYDVKM. The CDR3 spans 17 residues. The CDR3 spells CASSPRDNGRTYNEQFF. As DNA, the CDR3 is TGTGCCAGCAGCCCCAGGGATAACGGGAGAACGTACAATGAGCAGTTCTTC.

The chain has TRBV7-3 and TRBJ2-1; 9 bases map to TRBD2. The CDR3 length is 13 residues. V trimming: 2 bases; J trimming: 7 bases; junction bases outside the gene matches: 0. Germline CDR1 SGHTA, CDR2 FQGTGA. The CDR3 DNA reads TGTGCCAGCAGCTTACTAGCGGGGAATGAGCAGTTCTTC. This sequence encodes CASSLLAGNEQFF.

The chain couples TRBV7-9 to TRBJ2-1, with TRBD2 as a possible D gene (6 bases). Germline CDR1 SEHNR, CDR2 FQNEAQ (reference sequence). Trimming took 0 bases from V and 6 from J, leaving 18 bases between them. The CDR3 extends over 17 amino acids. This chain's CDR3 is CASSLALTGVGINEQFF. The CDR3 region has the DNA TGTGCCAGCAGCTTAGCTCTTACGGGAGTTGGGATCAATGAGCAGTTCTTC.

V is TRBV7-2 and J is TRBJ1-6; D is ambiguous. Per the germline V gene, CDR1 is SGHTA and CDR2 is FQGNSA. V gave up 3 bases and J gave up 0 bases, with 9 bases separating them. This CDR3 is built from 16 residues. The CDR3 loop reads CASSFWEFSYNSPLHF. CDR3 nucleotide sequence: TGTGCCAGCAGCTTTTGGGAGTTCTCCTATAATTCACCCCTCCACTTT.

The chain couples TRBV6-1 to TRBJ2-3; weak D call: TRBD2 (6 bases). Between the trimmed V and J ends, which lost 1 base and 0 bases, there was a span of 17 bases. There are 18 residues in the CDR3. The V gene's germline CDR1 is MNHNS and CDR2 SASEGT. CDR3 in DNA: TGTGCCAGCAGTGAAGTCATCGTCTTAGCGGATAGCACAGATACGCAGTATTTT. As protein: CASSEVIVLADSTDTQYF.

This clone appeared a few times. The rearrangement links TRBV18 to TRBJ2-1, with D hard to call. The germline CDR1 and CDR2 sequences are KGHSH and LQKENI. The CDR3 is 15 residues long. V dropped 0 bases and J dropped 0 bases, with 6 bases sitting between them. CDR3 sequence: CASSPPSSSYNEQFF. The CDR3 nucleotides are TGTGCCAGCTCACCACCGTCGAGCTCCTACAATGAGCAGTTCTTC.

J is TRBJ2-1 and V is TRBV15; 11 nucleotides agree with TRBD2. Germline CDR1 is LNHNV and CDR2 is YYDKDF (reference sequence). V lost 1 base and J lost 9; bases outside the gene matches: 11. The CDR3 runs to 17 residues. In DNA form, the CDR3 reads TGTGCCACCAGCAGAGCCAGCCTAGCGGGAGGAGTCAGTGAGCAGTTCTTC. Residues: CATSRASLAGGVSEQFF.

This clone was detected only a few times. The chain employs TRBV28 and TRBJ1-2; no clear D. Germline values: CDR1 MDHEN, CDR2 SYDVKM. Trimming left V 2 bases short and J 0 bases short, with 10 bases between. The CDR3 contains 15 residues. In nucleotides, the CDR3 is TGTGCCAGCAGTTTAAGGCGGGGAGCTAACTATGGCTACACCTTC. Protein product: CASSLRRGANYGYTF.

The chain couples TRBV18 to TRBJ2-2; maybe TRBD1 (5 bases). Germline V gene lookup returns CDR1 KGHSH and CDR2 LQKENI. V was cut by 5 bases and J by 0 bases, with 10 bases left in between. The CDR3 has 15 residues. The CDR3 here is CASSYDRANTGELFF. CDR3 DNA: TGTGCCAGCTCATACGACAGAGCGAACACCGGGGAGCTGTTTTTT.

The V gene is TRBV24-1, the J gene TRBJ2-3; tentatively, D is TRBD1 (5 bases). This CDR3 region has 14 residues. Trimming shortened V by 4 bases and J by 2 bases, and 9 bases separated the two germline ends. CDR1 and CDR2 from the germline V gene are KGHDR and SFDVKD. The CDR3 here is CATSEQGLTDTQYF. The CDR3 DNA is TGTGCCACCAGTGAGCAGGGTCTCACAGATACGCAGTATTTT.